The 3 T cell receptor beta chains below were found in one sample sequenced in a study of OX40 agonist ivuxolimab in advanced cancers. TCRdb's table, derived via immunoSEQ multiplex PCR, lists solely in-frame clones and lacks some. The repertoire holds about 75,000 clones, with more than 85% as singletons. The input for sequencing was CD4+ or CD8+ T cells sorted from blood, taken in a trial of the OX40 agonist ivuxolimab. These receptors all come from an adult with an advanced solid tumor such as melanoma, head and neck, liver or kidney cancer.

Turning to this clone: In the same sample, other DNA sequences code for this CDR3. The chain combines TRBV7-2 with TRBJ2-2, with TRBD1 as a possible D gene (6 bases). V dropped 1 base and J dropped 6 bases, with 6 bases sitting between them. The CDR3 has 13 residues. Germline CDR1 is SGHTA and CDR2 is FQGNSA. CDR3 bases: TGTGCCAGCAGCTTAGACAGGGCCGGGGAGCTGTTTTTT. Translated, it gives CASSLDRAGELFF.

The CDR3 here is CASSERGELFF. The CDR3 DNA sequence: TGTGCCAGCAGTGAAAGGGGGGAGCTGTTTTTT. This sequence joins TRBV6-1 and TRBJ2-2; D gene unclear. CDR1 MNHNS and CDR2 SASEGT come from the germline V gene. This CDR3 spans 11 amino acids. V lost 2 bases and J lost 8, with 3 bases in between.

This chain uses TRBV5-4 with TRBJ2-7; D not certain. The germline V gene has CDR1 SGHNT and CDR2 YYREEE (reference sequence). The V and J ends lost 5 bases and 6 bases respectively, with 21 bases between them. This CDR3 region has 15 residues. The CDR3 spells CASSPSLLRVGEQYF. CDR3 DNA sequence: TGTGCCAGCAGTCCCTCCCTTCTCCGGGTGGGCGAGCAGTACTTC.